This TCR beta chain was identified in a study of T-cell reconstitution after alpha-beta-depleted transplantation in children. The V end was cut by 2 bases, the J end by 13 bases, with 12 bases between. The CDR3 sequence is 12 residues long. Germline CDR1 SGHDN, CDR2 FVKESK. As for this clonotype: Antigen specificity is unknown.

Preparation of the TCRbeta library involved a method that used unique molecular identifiers. TCRdb called the PCR reads again in MiXCR, with one record for every CDR3 protein. The sample holds around 450,000 distinct CDR3 sequences, over 40% seen once. General study results and limits: Alpha-beta T cells about two months after transplant reportedly derived from several hundred expanded graft clones. The study traced high day-60 TCRbeta diversity in some patients to surviving recipient T cells and thymic progenitors.

The chain couples TRBV14 to TRBJ2-1, with D possibly matching TRBD2 (6 bases). The receptor comes from a girl aged 2 to 9 with aplastic anemia, due to receive a stem cell transplant. Sequences were derived from PBMCs, sampled before TCRalphabeta/CD19-depleted stem cell transplant. The CDR3 DNA sequence: TGTGCCAGCAGCCAAAAGGCTAGCGACCAGTTCTTC. This translates into CASSQKASDQFF.